These 8 T cell receptor beta chains were all obtained from the same sample, sequenced in a study of monozygotic twins with inflammatory bowel disease. TCRdb processed the 5' RACE reads again and assigns one entry to each CDR3 protein, with no DNA. The table for this sample gives about 210,000 distinct CDR3 sequences. The specimen was blood. The receptor source for this set is a human donor with ulcerative colitis or Crohn's disease, or a healthy co-twin of an affected twin (not recorded which).

The chain joins TRBV2 to TRBJ2-6; lacking DNA, the TRBD2 call made by TCRdb goes unchecked. CDR3 length: 15 amino acids. CDR1 and CDR2 from the germline V gene are SNHLY and FYNNEI. CDR3 residues: CASSPASNGANVLTF. Variable domain in full (rest from reference TRBV2 and TRBJ2-6): EPEVTQTPSHQVTQMGQEVILRCVPISNHLYFYWYRQILGQKVEFLVSFYNNEISEKSEIFDDQFSVERPDGSNFTLKIRSTKLEDSAMYFCASSPASNGANVLTFGAGSRLTVL.

This chain links TRBV12-3 or TRBV12-4 with TRBJ2-1; the TCRdb call, TRBD1, lacks DNA for checking. The CDR3 runs to 16 residues. CDR3 residues: CASSYSPLRGTNEQFF.

The chain combines TRBV7-6 with TRBJ1-5; without DNA, the TCRdb call of TRBD1 cannot be checked. CDR1 SGHVS and CDR2 FNYEAQ come from the germline V gene. This CDR3 spans 13 amino acids. The CDR3 is CASSPRGVRPQHF.

This rearrangement joins TRBV11-2 to TRBJ2-1; the TCRdb call, TRBD1, lacks DNA for checking. This CDR3 spans 14 amino acids. Per the germline V gene, CDR1 is SGHAT and CDR2 is FQNNGV. The CDR3 here is CASSSRLGRGEQFF.

V and J are TRBV10-3 and TRBJ1-2; the D call from TCRdb, TRBD1, cannot be confirmed without DNA. The CDR3 spans 16 residues. Germline V CDR1 and CDR2: ENHRY, SYGVKD. CDR3 protein: CAIREIRDLNPYGYTF.

J is TRBJ2-5 and V is TRBV19; TCRdb calls TRBD1, which cannot be checked without DNA. CDR3 length equals 13 residues. CDR1 is LNHDA and CDR2 is SQIVND in the germline V gene (reference sequence). The CDR3 loop reads CASMSRLQETQYF.

The rearrangement joins TRBV27 to TRBJ1-4; the D call of TRBD1 rests on TCRdb alone, since no DNA is present to check it. Germline CDR1 and CDR2: MNHEY and SMNVEV (reference sequence). CDR3 length equals 15 residues. The CDR3 spells CASSRKGWGSEKLFF.

J is TRBJ2-1 and V is TRBV12-3 or TRBV12-4; lacking DNA, the TRBD2 call made by TCRdb goes unchecked. The CDR3 contains 13 residues. This CDR3 is CASSPADYNEQFF.